These 6 T cell receptor beta chains were sequenced from one sample in a study of blood T cell repertoires in COVID-19. Produced via immunoSEQ multiplex PCR; TCRdb's table is partial and in-frame only. Seen here are about 120,000 clones, approximately 80% observed once, and the top ten hold 10%. Sequencing input: peripheral blood. These receptors all come from a human donor in a cohort sampled during active COVID-19.

This clone has more than one count but fewer than ten. The chain is built from TRBV6-6 and TRBJ1-1, with D perhaps TRBD1 (5 bases). V lost 7 bases and J 6 bases, leaving 15 bases between the germline ends. Germline CDR1 MNHNY, CDR2 SVGAGI (reference sequence). This CDR3 region has 13 residues. As DNA, the CDR3 is TGTGCCAGCAACCCTCCGCGGGGCCCTGAAGCTTTCTTT. As protein: CASNPPRGPEAFF.

The chain links TRBV11-3 to TRBJ2-5; D is unresolved. CDR3 size: 15 residues. Trimming stripped 0 bases from V and 0 bases from J, with 8 bases between. Germline-derived CDR1 and CDR2 are SGHNT and YENEEA. The CDR3 region has the DNA TGTGCCAGCAGCTTAGATCAGCTAGACCAAGAGACCCAGTACTTC. It codes for CASSLDQLDQETQYF.

V is TRBV3-1 (or the pseudogene TRBV3-2) and J is TRBJ1-2, with a possible D match to TRBD1 (5 bases). Trimming took off 1 base at V and 4 bases at J, with 13 bases between the two ends. The CDR3 runs 15 residues. Per germline, CDR1 LGHDT and CDR2 YNNKEL (reference sequence). The CDR3 nucleotides are TGTGCCAGCAGCCAAGGGACAAACGGGGGCTATGGCTACACCTTC. Amino acid sequence: CASSQGTNGGYGYTF.

CDR3 coding DNA: TGTGCCAGCAGTTGGCTAGCGGGGGGGGTCAATGAGCAGTTCTTC. This codes for CASSWLAGGVNEQFF. The chain joins TRBV6-2 or TRBV6-3 to TRBJ2-1; TRBD2 matches 12 bases. The CDR3 sequence is 15 residues long. Germline V CDR1 and CDR2: MNHEY, SVGEGT. With V trimmed by 4 bases and J by 6 bases, 4 bases remained unmatched.

The V gene is TRBV15, the J gene TRBJ2-7, with 9 bases that match TRBD1. The CDR3 is 16 amino acids. After removal of 2 bases from V and 0 bases from J, the junction contained 5 bases not matched to a gene. Germline V gives CDR1 LNHNV, CDR2 YYDKDF (reference sequence). The CDR3 protein is CATSRKGQGVSYEQYF. DNA of the CDR3: TGTGCCACCAGCAGAAAGGGACAGGGAGTCTCCTACGAGCAGTACTTC. Full variable domain (outside the CDR3, taken from reference TRBV15 and TRBJ2-7): DAMVIQNPRYQVTQFGKPVTLSCSQTLNHNVMYWYQQKSSQAPKLLFHYYDKDFNNEADTPDNFQSRRPNTSFCFLDIRSPGLGDTAMYLCATSRKGQGVSYEQYFGPGTRLTVT.

The chain employs TRBV13 and TRBJ1-6; no definite D call. V lost 1 base and J 14 bases, leaving 9 bases between the germline ends. The CDR3 is 12 residues long. Germline lookup yields CDR1 PRHDT and CDR2 FYEKMQ (reference sequence). The CDR3 region has the DNA TGTGCCAGCAGCTTAGTTGGAGTGGCCCTCCACTTT. It codes for CASSLVGVALHF.